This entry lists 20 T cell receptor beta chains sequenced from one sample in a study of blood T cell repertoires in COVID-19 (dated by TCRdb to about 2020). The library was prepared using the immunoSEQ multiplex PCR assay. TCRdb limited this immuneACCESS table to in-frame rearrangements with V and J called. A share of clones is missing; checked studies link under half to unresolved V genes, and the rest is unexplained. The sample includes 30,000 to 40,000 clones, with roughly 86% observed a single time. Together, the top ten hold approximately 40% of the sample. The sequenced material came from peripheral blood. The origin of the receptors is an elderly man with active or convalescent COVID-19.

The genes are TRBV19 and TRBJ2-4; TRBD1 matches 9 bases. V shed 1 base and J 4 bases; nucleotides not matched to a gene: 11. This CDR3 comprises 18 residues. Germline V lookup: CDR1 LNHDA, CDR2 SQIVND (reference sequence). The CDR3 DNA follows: TGTGCCAGTAGTATAGGCTACAGGGGGCTTTCCCGAAAAAACATTCAGTACTTC. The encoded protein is CASSIGYRGLSRKNIQYF.

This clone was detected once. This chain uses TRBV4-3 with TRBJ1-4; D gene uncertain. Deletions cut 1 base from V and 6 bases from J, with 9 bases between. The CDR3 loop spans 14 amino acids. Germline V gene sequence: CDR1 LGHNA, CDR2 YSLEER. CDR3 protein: CASSQGGRDEKLFF. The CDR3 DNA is TGCGCCAGCAGCCAAGGTGGGAGGGATGAAAAACTGTTTTTT.

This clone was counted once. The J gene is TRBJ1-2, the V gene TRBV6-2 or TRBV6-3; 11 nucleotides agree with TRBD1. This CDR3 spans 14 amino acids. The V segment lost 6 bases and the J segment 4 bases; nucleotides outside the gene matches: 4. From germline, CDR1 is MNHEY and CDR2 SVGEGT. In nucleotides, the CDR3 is TGTGCCAGCAGCGAGGGACAGGGGGGCTATGGCTACACCTTC. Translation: CASSEGQGGYGYTF.

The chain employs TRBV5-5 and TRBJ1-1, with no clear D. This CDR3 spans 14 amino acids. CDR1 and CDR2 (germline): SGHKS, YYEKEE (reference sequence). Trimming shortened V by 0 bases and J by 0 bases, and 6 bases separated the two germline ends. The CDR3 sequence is CASSLGHMNTEAFF. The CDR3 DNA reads TGTGCCAGCAGCTTGGGACACATGAACACTGAAGCTTTCTTT.

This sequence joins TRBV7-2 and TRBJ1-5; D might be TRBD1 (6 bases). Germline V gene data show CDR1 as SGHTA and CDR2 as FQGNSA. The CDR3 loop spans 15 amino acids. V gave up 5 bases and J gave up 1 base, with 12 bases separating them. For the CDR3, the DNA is TGTGCCAGCAGCACAGGACAGATGAGCAATCAGCCCCAGCATTTT. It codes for CASSTGQMSNQPQHF.

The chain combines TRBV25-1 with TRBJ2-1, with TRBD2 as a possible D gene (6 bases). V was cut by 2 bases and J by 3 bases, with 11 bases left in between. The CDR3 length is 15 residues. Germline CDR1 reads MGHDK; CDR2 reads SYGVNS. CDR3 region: CASSEGREFYNEQFF. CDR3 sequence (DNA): TGTGCCAGCAGTGAAGGACGGGAGTTCTACAATGAGCAGTTCTTC.

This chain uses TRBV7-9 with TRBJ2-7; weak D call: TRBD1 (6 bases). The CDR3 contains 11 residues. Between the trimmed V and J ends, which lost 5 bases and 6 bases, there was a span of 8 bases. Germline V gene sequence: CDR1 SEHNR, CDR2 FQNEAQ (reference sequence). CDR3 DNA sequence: TGTGCCAGCAGCGCCAGGGGCGAGCAGTACTTC. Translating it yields CASSARGEQYF.

The CDR3, as DNA: TGTGCCAGCAGTTTGGCGGGGAGCGAAAAACTGTTTTTT. It specifies CASSLAGSEKLFF. The V and J genes are TRBV12-3 or TRBV12-4 and TRBJ1-4; D unresolved. This CDR3 has 13 residues. Trimming cost V 3 bases and J 8 bases, with 10 bases left between them.

The CDR3 DNA reads as TGTGCCAGTAGTCCACAGGGCGCTGAAGCTTTCTTT. As protein: CASSPQGAEAFF. The rearrangement joins TRBV19 to TRBJ1-1; D perhaps matches TRBD1 (6 bases). Germline V lookup: CDR1 LNHDA, CDR2 SQIVND (reference sequence). Trimming took off 5 bases at V and 6 bases at J, with 10 bases between the two ends. The CDR3 is 12 amino acids.

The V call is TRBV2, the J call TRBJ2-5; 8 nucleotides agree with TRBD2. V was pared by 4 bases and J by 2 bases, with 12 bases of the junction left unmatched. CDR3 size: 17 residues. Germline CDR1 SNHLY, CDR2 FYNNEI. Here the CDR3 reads CASSVGAGGVRQETQYF. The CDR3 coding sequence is TGTGCCAGCAGTGTTGGGGCGGGAGGCGTGAGGCAAGAGACCCAGTACTTC.

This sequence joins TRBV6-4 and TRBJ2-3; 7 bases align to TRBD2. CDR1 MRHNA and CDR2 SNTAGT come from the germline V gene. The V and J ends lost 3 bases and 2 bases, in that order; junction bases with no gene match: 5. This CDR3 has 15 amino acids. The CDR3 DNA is TGTGCCAGCAGTGAAATAGCGGGTCCCACAGATACGCAGTATTTT. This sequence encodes CASSEIAGPTDTQYF.

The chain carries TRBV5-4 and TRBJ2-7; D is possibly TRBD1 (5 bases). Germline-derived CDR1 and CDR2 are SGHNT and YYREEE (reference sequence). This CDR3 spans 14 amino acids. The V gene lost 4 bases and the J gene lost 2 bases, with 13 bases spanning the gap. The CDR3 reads CASSNLRVPYEQYF. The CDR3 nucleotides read TGTGCCAGCAGCAACCTCAGGGTTCCCTACGAGCAGTACTTC. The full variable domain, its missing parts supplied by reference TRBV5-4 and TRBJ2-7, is ETGVTQSPTHLIKTRGQQVTLRCSSQSGHNTVSWYQQALGQGPQFIFQYYREEENGRGNFPPRFSGLQFPNYSSELNVNALELDDSALYLCASSNLRVPYEQYFGPGTRLTVT.

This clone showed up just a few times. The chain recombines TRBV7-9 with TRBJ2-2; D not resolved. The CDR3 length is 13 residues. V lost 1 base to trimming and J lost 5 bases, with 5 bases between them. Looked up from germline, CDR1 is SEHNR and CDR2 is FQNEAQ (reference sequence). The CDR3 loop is CASSLVQTGELFF. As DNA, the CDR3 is TGTGCCAGCAGCTTAGTTCAGACCGGGGAGCTGTTTTTT.

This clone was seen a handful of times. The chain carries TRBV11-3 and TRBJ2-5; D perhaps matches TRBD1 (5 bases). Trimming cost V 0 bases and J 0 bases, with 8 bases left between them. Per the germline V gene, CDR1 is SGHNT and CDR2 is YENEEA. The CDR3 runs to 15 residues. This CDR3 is CASSLEGRDQETQYF. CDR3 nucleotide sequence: TGTGCCAGCAGCTTAGAGGGCAGGGACCAAGAGACCCAGTACTTC.

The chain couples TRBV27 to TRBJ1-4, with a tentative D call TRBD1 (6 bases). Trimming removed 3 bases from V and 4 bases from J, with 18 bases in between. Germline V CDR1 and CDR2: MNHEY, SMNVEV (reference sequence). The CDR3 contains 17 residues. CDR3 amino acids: CASSLFGNRDGNEKLFF. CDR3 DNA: TGTGCCAGCAGTTTGTTTGGAAACAGGGATGGTAATGAAAAACTGTTTTTT.

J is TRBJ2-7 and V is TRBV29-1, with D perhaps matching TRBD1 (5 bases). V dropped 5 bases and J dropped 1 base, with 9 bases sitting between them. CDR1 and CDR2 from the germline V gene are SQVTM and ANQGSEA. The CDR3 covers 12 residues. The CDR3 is CSVTGNSYEQYF. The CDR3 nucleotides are TGCAGCGTTACAGGTAATTCCTACGAGCAGTACTTC.

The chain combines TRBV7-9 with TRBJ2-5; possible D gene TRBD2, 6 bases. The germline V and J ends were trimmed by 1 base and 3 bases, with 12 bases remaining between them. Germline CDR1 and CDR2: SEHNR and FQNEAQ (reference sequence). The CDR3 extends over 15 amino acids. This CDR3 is CASSLGGTEKETQYF. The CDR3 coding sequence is TGTGCCAGCAGCTTAGGGGGGACTGAAAAAGAGACCCAGTACTTC.

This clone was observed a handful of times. DNA for the CDR3: TGTGCCAGCAGGAGGCGGGAGCAAGAGACCCAGTACTTC. This sequence encodes CASRRREQETQYF. V is TRBV27 and J is TRBJ2-5, with 7 bases matching TRBD2. Per the germline V gene, CDR1 is MNHEY and CDR2 is SMNVEV (reference sequence). The length of the CDR3 is 13 residues. The junction had 3 bases not matched to a gene; V was cut back by 6 bases and J by 2 bases.

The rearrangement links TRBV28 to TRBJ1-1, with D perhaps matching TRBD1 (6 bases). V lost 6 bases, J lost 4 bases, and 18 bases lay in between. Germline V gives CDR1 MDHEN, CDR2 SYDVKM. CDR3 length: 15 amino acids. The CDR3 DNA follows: TGTGCCAGCAGCCCGGGCTCAGGGGCGGTCACTGAAGCTTTCTTT. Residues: CASSPGSGAVTEAFF.

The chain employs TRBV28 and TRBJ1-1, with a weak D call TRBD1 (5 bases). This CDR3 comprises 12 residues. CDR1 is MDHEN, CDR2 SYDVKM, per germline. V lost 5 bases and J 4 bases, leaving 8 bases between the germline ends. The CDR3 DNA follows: TGTGCCAGCAGTCCAGGGTCCACTGAAGCTTTCTTT. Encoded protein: CASSPGSTEAFF.